What follows is one T cell receptor (beta chain) and its context. What it recognizes is unknown. There were only Caucasian adults among the donors, and all lived in Nashville, Tennessee. CD45RA+ naive and CD45RA-negative memory subsets were separated from CD4+ cells. Germline CDR1 SGHRS, CDR2 YFSETQ. CDR3 length equals 15 residues. V was shortened by 0 bases and J by 1 base, with 10 bases between the two germline ends. This record comes from a study of shared clonotypes between healthy human individuals. Turning to the study itself: Each donor had three CD4 naive, three CD4 memory, two CD8 naive and one CD8 memory plate.

Regarding the study as a whole: Sampling included only blood; tissue repertoires likely differ.

Profiling relied on immunoSEQ multiplex PCR, and the TCRdb table lists in-frame clones only, not all of them. Of 2 million to 2.5 million clones listed, approximately 96% are singletons. The source material was naive CD4+ T cells sorted from blood. As to subset: CD45RA+ positively selected. This chain connects TRBV5-1 to TRBJ2-5, with D perhaps being TRBD1 or TRBD2 (5 bases each). The sequence was collected from a man between 18 and 29 years old in good health. DNA of the CDR3: TGCGCCAGCAGCTTGGGGGGGTGGACCCAAGAGACCCAGTACTTC. It codes for CASSLGGWTQETQYF. The full variable domain, completed using reference TRBV5-1 and TRBJ2-5, is KAGVTQTPRYLIKTRGQQVTLSCSPISGHRSVSWYQQTPGQGLQFLFEYFSETQRNKGNFPGRFSGRQFSNSRSEMNVSTLELGDSALYLCASSLGGWTQETQYFGPGTRLLVL.